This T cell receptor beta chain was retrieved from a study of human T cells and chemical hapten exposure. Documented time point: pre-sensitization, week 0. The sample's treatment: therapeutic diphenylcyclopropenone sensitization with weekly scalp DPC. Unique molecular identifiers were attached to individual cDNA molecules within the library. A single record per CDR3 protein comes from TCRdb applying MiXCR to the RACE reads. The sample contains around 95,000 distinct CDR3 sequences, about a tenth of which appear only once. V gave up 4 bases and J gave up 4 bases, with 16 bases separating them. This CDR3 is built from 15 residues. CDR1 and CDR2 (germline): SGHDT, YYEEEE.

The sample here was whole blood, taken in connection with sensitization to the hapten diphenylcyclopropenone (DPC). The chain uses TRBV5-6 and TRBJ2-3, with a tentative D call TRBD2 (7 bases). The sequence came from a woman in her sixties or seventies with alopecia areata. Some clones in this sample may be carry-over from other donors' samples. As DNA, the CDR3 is TGTGCCAGCAGCACCGCCGCGGGGGCGGCAGATACGCAGTATTTT. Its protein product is CASSTAAGAADTQYF.